This section outlines one T cell receptor (beta chain) sequence together with its context. Many counts were recorded for this clonotype. Base qualities are missing; no much larger clone stands one base away. This sample is drawn from a study of T cells after yellow fever vaccination (dated by TCRdb to about 2019). General notes on the study: Using CD3, CD45RA, CCR7 and CD95 staining, memory subsets (EM, EMRA, CM and Tscm) were sorted on a BD FACS Aria III. To follow T-cell clones before and after primary and booster YFV17D yellow fever vaccination, bulk TCR alpha and beta repertoires were sequenced over time. Two healthy male donors made up the cohort, one aged 18 to 29 years and the other aged 30 to 40 years. Memory subsets were sorted on days 0, 15 and 45 and at 18 months after primary vaccination, and on days 0, 15 and 45 after the 30-year booster. Bulk PBMC replicates and cell subsets were isolated from blood drawn at multiple timepoints before and after both primary and secondary immunization. The SMART-Seq v4 Ultra Low Input RNA kit was used to prepare libraries from fractions with low cell numbers.

This specimen's treatment or condition label, interpreted: live attenuated yellow fever vaccine strain. A standard Ficoll-Paque protocol was used to isolate PBMCs from peripheral blood. For sorted memory subsets, RNA extraction was done with the RNeasy Micro Kit. From a lookup of the germline V gene, CDR1 and CDR2 are SGHTA and FQGNSA. Cut back by 1 base and 5 bases, the V and J ends lie 12 bases apart. The CDR3 measures 15 amino acids from cysteine to phenylalanine. CDR3 DNA is the only sequence kept; it has 45 bases, read in frame from the first base. On the study overall, not on this receptor specifically: On day 0, almost all vaccine-responding clonotypes were below detection in the sorted memory subsets. After the booster, most clones that had expanded after primary vaccination were detected again (approximately 95% of CD4 and under 90% of CD8), suggesting broad maintenance of memory. The study included only a couple of donors, which limits how far the findings can be generalized. Computational filtering was required because FACS-sorted repertoires could contain abundant contaminating clonotypes from the bulk population. Compared with the primary T-cell response, the secondary T-cell response was weaker but faster, peaking on day 5 rather than day 15. A small share of clonotypes was detected in both CD4 and CD8 compartments, with the overlap likely arising from convergent recombination.

The instrument was an Illumina NovaSeq 6000. TCR cDNA was synthesized by 5'RACE template switching, which introduced a universal primer site and unique molecular identifiers. Priming of cDNA synthesis was performed from both the TCR alpha and TCR beta constant segments. Library amplification used two PCR steps, and the second PCR step added sample barcodes and sequencing adapters. Sequencing of libraries was performed on Illumina HiSeq 2500 (2x100 bp) or NovaSeq (2x150 bp). On the authors' methods: Reads were demultiplexed and collapsed into UMI consensus sequences with MIGEC, and V(D)J alignment was performed with MiXCR. Clonotypes responding to the vaccine were identified with edgeR on replicate PBMC samples, with the criteria of FDR below 0.01 and a log2 fold change above 5 up to day 15. CD4 or CD8 identity was assigned to each bulk clonotype according to whether the clonotype was present at higher abundance in the sequenced CD4 repertoire or the sequenced CD8 repertoire. To estimate how each clone was distributed across memory phenotypes, clonotype frequencies in memory subsets were weighted by FACS-sorted cell numbers. TCRdb took the public reads, trimmed them with fastp at Q25, ran MiXCR for clone calling and kept in-frame beta chains. Rows with a matching CDR3 protein are joined into one entry that keeps the most common DNA and genes. The V and J calls come from TCRdb's annotation, not from the publication. This sample gives 25,000 to 30,000 distinct CDR3 sequences in total; 4% to 5% of them show up just once. The ten largest clones take up around 35% of the sample.

The V and J genes are TRBV7-2 and TRBJ2-1; TRBD2 is a possible D gene, resting on 7 matching bases. The material sequenced was PBMCs, either bulk or a sorted T-cell subset (CD4+, CD8+, memory, or dextramer-sorted; not recorded which), taken on the day of the yellow fever booster vaccination. The TCR sequence derives from a young man who received the YFV17D yellow fever vaccine. The DNA reads as follows: TGTGCCAGCAGCTTAGGTTGGGGGGGGCACAATGAGCAGTTCTTC. Its protein is CASSLGWGGHNEQFF.